This passage covers 13 T cell receptor beta chains from one sample sequenced in a study of T cell responses to AZD1222 COVID-19 vaccine. The method was immunoSEQ multiplex PCR; TCRdb's version includes in-frame clones alone and lacks a portion of them. In the table there are approximately 110,000 clones, roughly 80% of which are singletons. The sequencing here drew on peripheral blood, taken on day 0 of AZD1222 vaccination. Receptors were obtained from an adult in good health.

This clone has just a few counts. V gene TRBV7-9 combines with J gene TRBJ1-1; D is unclear. V shed 2 bases and J shed 7 bases, with 11 bases lying between them. CDR1 is SEHNR and CDR2 is FQNEAQ in the germline V gene (reference sequence). CDR3 size: 13 residues. The CDR3 reads CASSLPRGVEAFF. The DNA of the CDR3 is TGTGCCAGCAGCTTACCGCGGGGAGTTGAAGCTTTCTTT.

V and J are TRBV12-3 or TRBV12-4 and TRBJ1-6; D gene uncertain. The CDR3 is 13 amino acids. V shed 5 bases and J shed 12 bases, with 14 bases lying between them. CDR3 in DNA: TGTGCCAGCAGTCCCTTTAGCCCTAAACCCCTCCACTTT. It is translated as CASSPFSPKPLHF.

The chain uses TRBV27 and TRBJ2-5; TRBD2 aligns across 11 bases. This CDR3 comprises 14 residues. Germline assignment: CDR1 MNHEY and CDR2 SMNVEV (reference sequence). Trimming at V came to 6 bases and at J to 4 bases, leaving 4 bases not matched to a gene. The DNA for the CDR3 is TGTGCCAGCAGAGTTAGCGGGGGGGGAGAGACCCAGTACTTC. Protein: CASRVSGGGETQYF.

V gene TRBV4-2 combines with J gene TRBJ2-7; D is perhaps TRBD1 (5 bases). CDR3 length: 12 amino acids. Trimming stripped 0 bases from V and 5 bases from J, with 5 bases between. The V gene's germline CDR1 is LGHNA and CDR2 YNFKEQ. As DNA, the CDR3 is TGTGCCAGCAGCCAAGACAGGGACGAGCAGTACTTC. Its protein product is CASSQDRDEQYF.

The J gene is TRBJ1-1, the V gene TRBV2; D possibly corresponds to TRBD1 (6 bases). The CDR3 length is 14 residues. V lost 6 bases and J lost 3, with 14 bases in between. Germline CDR1 reads SNHLY; CDR2 reads FYNNEI. As DNA, the CDR3 is TGTGCCAGCAGAGTACAGGGACTGTACACTGAAGCTTTCTTT. Its translation: CASRVQGLYTEAFF.

Here the CDR3 reads CATSDLDRVPSNTEAFF. In DNA, the CDR3 is TGTGCCACCAGTGATTTAGACAGGGTCCCCTCGAACACTGAAGCTTTCTTT. The rearrangement uses TRBV24-1 and TRBJ1-1; 7 nucleotides agree with TRBD1. This CDR3 region has 17 residues. The germline V gene encodes CDR1 KGHDR and CDR2 SFDVKD. The V and J ends lost 1 base and 1 base, in that order; junction bases with no gene match: 8.

The chain is built from TRBV3-1 (or the pseudogene TRBV3-2) and TRBJ1-1, with D unclear. Trimming took 2 bases from V and 5 from J, leaving 9 bases between them. The V gene's germline CDR1 is LGHDT and CDR2 YNNKEL (reference sequence). CDR3 size: 13 residues. The CDR3 DNA is TGTGCCAGCAGCCAACGATCGGGGACTGAAGCTTTCTTT. Encoded protein: CASSQRSGTEAFF.

V gene TRBV5-5 combines with J gene TRBJ1-1, with TRBD1 matching over 10 bases. The CDR3 consists of 14 residues. V trimming: 6 bases; J trimming: 5 bases; junction bases outside the gene matches: 7. Germline V gene data show CDR1 as SGHKS and CDR2 as YYEKEE (reference sequence). Here the CDR3 reads CASTLTGGGTEAFF. In DNA form, the CDR3 reads TGTGCCAGCACCCTGACAGGGGGCGGAACTGAAGCTTTCTTT.

CDR3 DNA sequence: TGTGCCAGCAGCTTGTCCCGGAACACTGAAGCTTTCTTT. It is translated as CASSLSRNTEAFF. V gene TRBV13 combines with J gene TRBJ1-1; D remains unclear. Trimming shortened V by 3 bases and J by 1 base, and 6 bases separated the two germline ends. Germline V CDR1 and CDR2: PRHDT, FYEKMQ (reference sequence). The CDR3 is 13 residues long.

The V gene is TRBV2, the J gene TRBJ2-5; D gene uncertain. The germline V gene has CDR1 SNHLY and CDR2 FYNNEI. The CDR3 totals 12 residues. Trimming left V 8 bases short and J 7 bases short, with 14 bases between. CDR3 coding DNA: TGTGCCAGCTCTGTCGAAAGAGCGACCCAGTACTTC. Translating gives CASSVERATQYF. The full variable domain, with the rest looked up from reference TRBV2 and TRBJ2-5, is EPEVTQTPSHQVTQMGQEVILRCVPISNHLYFYWYRQILGQKVEFLVSFYNNEISEKSEIFDDQFSVERPDGSNFTLKIRSTKLEDSAMYFCASSVERATQYFGPGTRLLVL.

J is TRBJ2-2 and V is TRBV7-2; D remains ambiguous. Germline V gene data show CDR1 as SGHTA and CDR2 as FQGNSA. This CDR3 spans 13 amino acids. Trimming cost V 5 bases and J 5 bases, with 9 bases left between them. The CDR3 spells CASSDGPTGELFF. The CDR3 DNA reads as TGTGCCAGCAGCGACGGGCCTACCGGGGAGCTGTTTTTT.

The CDR3 protein is CASSYFEPGHSEAFF. DNA of the CDR3: TGTGCCAGCAGTTACTTCGAACCCGGACACTCTGAAGCTTTCTTT. The chain recombines TRBV6-2 or TRBV6-3 with TRBJ1-1, with D possibly matching TRBD1 (5 bases). Trimming stripped 1 base from V and 6 bases from J, with 15 bases between. There are 15 residues in the CDR3. Per germline, CDR1 MNHEY and CDR2 SVGEGT.

J is TRBJ1-1 and V is TRBV5-5, with D perhaps TRBD1 (5 bases). Per germline, CDR1 SGHKS and CDR2 YYEKEE (reference sequence). The CDR3 contains 16 residues. V was trimmed by 0 bases and J by 0 bases, leaving 12 bases between them. The CDR3: CASSLASTGLNTEAFF. CDR3 in DNA: TGTGCCAGCAGCTTGGCGTCCACGGGGCTGAACACTGAAGCTTTCTTT.